One TCR beta chain is described in this entry. V lost 0 bases to trimming and J lost 5 bases, with 11 bases between them. The CDR3 spans 14 residues. The germline gives CDR1 SGHNT, CDR2 YYREEE (reference sequence). This sample stems from a study of Ad26.COV2.S vaccination and SARS-CoV-2 variants. The treatment: 15 to 20 received Ad26.COV2.S at low or high dose, single or two shots; 5 received placebo; per-sample allocation not given. Collection of samples fell on day 63 after the first vaccine or placebo injection. The method was immunoSEQ multiplex PCR; TCRdb's version includes in-frame clones alone and lacks a portion of them. The table lists hundreds of thousands of clones, approximately 88% of them singletons, with around 1.5% in the top ten.

The rearrangement links TRBV5-4 to TRBJ1-1; TRBD1 might be the D (6 bases). The TCR sequence derives from a person between 18 and 65 years old who received the Ad26.COV2.S COVID-19 vaccine or a placebo. The sequencing here drew on peripheral blood, taken in a trial of Ad26.COV2.S vaccine versus placebo. The CDR3 region is CASSLEPGETEAFF. DNA for the CDR3: TGTGCCAGCAGCTTGGAACCAGGGGAGACTGAAGCTTTCTTT. Combining the CDR3 with reference TRBV5-4 and TRBJ1-1 gives the whole variable domain ETGVTQSPTHLIKTRGQQVTLRCSSQSGHNTVSWYQQALGQGPQFIFQYYREEENGRGNFPPRFSGLQFPNYSSELNVNALELDDSALYLCASSLEPGETEAFFGQGTRLTVV.